These 10 T cell receptor beta chains share one sample of origin, sequenced in a study of T cell responses to AZD1222 COVID-19 vaccine. Some clones are missing from TCRdb's copy, which holds only in-frame ones; the method was immunoSEQ multiplex PCR. The table shows about 150,000 clones, with around 84% occurring only once. The specimen comprised peripheral blood, sampled 28 days after the second AZD1222 dose. Receptors were obtained from an adult who received the AZD1222 COVID-19 vaccine.

This chain joins TRBV7-8 and TRBJ2-1; possible D gene TRBD2, 6 bases. Trimming left V 1 base short and J 8 bases short, with 27 bases between. The CDR3 is 19 residues long. Germline V CDR1 and CDR2: SGHVS, FQNEAQ. CDR3 protein: CASSLGWFSGEPTSDEQFF. In DNA form, the CDR3 reads TGTGCCAGCAGCTTAGGCTGGTTCTCGGGAGAGCCGACGAGCGATGAGCAGTTCTTC.

The chain combines TRBV3-1 (or the pseudogene TRBV3-2) with TRBJ2-3, with TRBD2 matching 10 bases. This CDR3 contains 17 residues. The germline gives CDR1 LGHDT, CDR2 YNNKEL (reference sequence). The ends lost 6 bases at V and 2 bases at J; junction bases unmatched: 11. This CDR3 reads CASSRPLSGGTTDTQYF. CDR3 bases: TGTGCCAGCAGTCGCCCACTTAGCGGGGGGACCACAGATACGCAGTATTTT.

The J gene is TRBJ1-2, the V gene TRBV24-1; TRBD1 matches 7 bases. Germline values: CDR1 KGHDR, CDR2 SFDVKD. V was clipped by 3 bases and J by 5 bases; unmatched bases: 2. The CDR3 contains 13 residues. CDR3 loop: CATSDPGQYGYTF. In DNA form, the CDR3 reads TGTGCCACCAGTGATCCGGGACAGTATGGCTACACCTTC.

The V call is TRBV27, the J call TRBJ2-7, with D possibly called TRBD1 or TRBD2 (5 bases each). Germline V gene sequence: CDR1 MNHEY, CDR2 SMNVEV (reference sequence). The CDR3 contains 17 residues. Trimming cost V 0 bases and J 3 bases, with 18 bases left between them. CDR3 nucleotides: TGTGCCAGCAGTTTATCCCCCGGGACGGAGAAAGACTACGAGCAGTACTTC. Protein: CASSLSPGTEKDYEQYF.

The count of this clone is one. CDR3 amino acids: CASSGLVGRGARTEAFF. The CDR3 DNA is TGTGCCAGCAGTGGCCTGGTTGGCAGGGGCGCCCGCACTGAAGCTTTCTTT. The chain is built from TRBV6-1 and TRBJ1-1; D might be TRBD1 (6 bases). V lost 4 bases and J lost 4, with 22 bases in between. The CDR3 extends over 17 amino acids. CDR1 MNHNS and CDR2 SASEGT come from the germline V gene.

V is TRBV4-1 and J is TRBJ1-2; the D is unclear. Germline CDR1 and CDR2: MGHRA and YSYEKL. V was cut by 0 bases and J by 6 bases, with 17 bases left in between. This CDR3 region has 16 residues. CDR3 nucleotides: TGCGCCAGCAGCCAAGAATCGGAGGCTCCACCCGATGGCTACACCTTC. Translating gives CASSQESEAPPDGYTF.

The chain employs TRBV5-4 and TRBJ1-2, with D possibly TRBD1 on 6 matching bases. Trimming stripped 0 bases from V and 5 bases from J, with 17 bases between. Per the germline V gene, CDR1 is SGHNT and CDR2 is YYREEE (reference sequence). The CDR3 has 16 amino acids. For the CDR3, the DNA is TGTGCCAGCAGCTTGGCCGGGAGACAGGCTCGATATGGCTACACCTTC. Residues: CASSLAGRQARYGYTF.

The chain joins TRBV7-2 to TRBJ2-7; tentatively, D is TRBD1 (5 bases). The V gene lost 1 base and the J gene lost 6 bases, with 7 bases spanning the gap. Germline V CDR1 and CDR2: SGHTA, FQGNSA. CDR3 size: 12 residues. CDR3 protein: CASSLEGVEQYF. DNA of the CDR3: TGTGCCAGCAGCTTAGAAGGGGTCGAGCAGTACTTC. Variable domain in full (rest from reference TRBV7-2 and TRBJ2-7): GAGVSQSPSNKVTEKGKDVELRCDPISGHTALYWYRQSLGQGLEFLIYFQGNSAPDKSGLPSDRFSAERTGGSVSTLTIQRTQQEDSAVYLCASSLEGVEQYFGPGTRLTVT.

The gene calls are TRBV10-3 and TRBJ2-1; D possibly corresponds to TRBD1 (6 bases). CDR1 is ENHRY, CDR2 SYGVKD, per germline. The CDR3 totals 13 residues. V was shortened by 8 bases and J by 4 bases, with 12 bases between the two germline ends. The chain's CDR3 is CAIGDTAYNEQFF. DNA for the CDR3: TGTGCCATCGGGGACACCGCTTACAATGAGCAGTTCTTC.

This clone occurred once. The genes are TRBV14 and TRBJ1-2, with D unclear. The CDR3 is 11 residues long. Germline CDR1 SGHDN, CDR2 FVKESK. V was cut by 0 bases and J by 12 bases, with 8 bases left in between. CDR3 sequence reads: CASSQDGIDTF. For the CDR3, the DNA is TGTGCCAGCAGCCAAGACGGTATCGACACCTTC.